The next 32 T cell receptor beta chains were all read from a single sample in a study of cytomegalovirus exposure and HLA in healthy donors. With 60 Vbeta and 13 Jbeta primers, the PCR was carried out. Sequenced by immunoSEQ multiplex PCR; TCRdb stores in-frame clones only, minus some. The repertoire includes about 130,000 clones, more than 70% of them detected once, and 2% to 2.5% sits in the top ten. The specimen was PBMCs. Source of these receptors: a man in his thirties or forties in good health and CMV-seronegative.

The chain is built from TRBV6-6 and TRBJ2-7; 11 bases line up with TRBD2. V shed 6 bases and J 9 bases; nucleotides not matched to a gene: 13. CDR1 is MNHNY, CDR2 SVGAGI, per germline (reference sequence). The CDR3 sequence is 15 residues long. The CDR3 here is CASRGGTSGTGVQYF. Written as DNA, the CDR3 is TGTGCCAGCAGAGGAGGGACTAGCGGTACCGGGGTGCAGTACTTC.

This clone was seen a few times. This rearrangement joins TRBV2 to TRBJ2-7; D remains unclear. The V gene's germline CDR1 is SNHLY and CDR2 FYNNEI. CDR3 length: 11 residues. V gave up 7 bases and J gave up 9 bases, with 13 bases separating them. CDR3 DNA sequence: TGTGCCAGCAATTTGGAGTATCCGCAGTACTTC. This encodes CASNLEYPQYF.

The CDR3 protein is CASSPLSGSDTQYF. CDR3 DNA: TGTGCCAGCTCACCACTGTCGGGGTCAGATACGCAGTATTTT. The genes are TRBV18 and TRBJ2-3; perhaps TRBD2 as D (5 bases). Trimming pared 1 base from V and 4 bases from J, leaving 9 bases between. In germline, CDR1 is KGHSH, CDR2 LQKENI. The CDR3 is made up of 14 amino acids.

This chain connects TRBV14 to TRBJ2-7; 9 bases map to TRBD1. The germline V gene encodes CDR1 SGHDN and CDR2 FVKESK. This CDR3 spans 15 amino acids. Trimming removed 5 bases from V and 3 bases from J; junction bases left unmatched: 8. CDR3 residues: CASSSHRGLIYEQYF. The CDR3 nucleotides read TGTGCCAGCAGCAGCCACAGGGGGCTTATCTACGAGCAGTACTTC. Full variable domain (remainder filled in from reference TRBV14 and TRBJ2-7): EAGVTQFPSHSVIEKGQTVTLRCDPISGHDNLYWYRRVMGKEIKFLLHFVKESKQDESGMPNNRFLAERTGGTYSTLKVQPAELEDSGVYFCASSSHRGLIYEQYFGPGTRLTVT.

The chain recombines TRBV18 with TRBJ2-7; TRBD2 matches at 12 bases. The CDR3 totals 16 residues. The V segment lost 5 bases and the J segment 5 bases; nucleotides outside the gene matches: 10. The V gene's germline CDR1 is KGHSH and CDR2 LQKENI. The CDR3 region is CASSTARLAGVDEQYF. For the CDR3, the DNA is TGTGCCAGCTCAACAGCGAGACTAGCGGGAGTAGACGAGCAGTACTTC.

This chain joins TRBV5-1 and TRBJ1-1, with D possibly being TRBD1 (6 bases). The germline V gene encodes CDR1 SGHRS and CDR2 YFSETQ. The CDR3 sequence is 14 residues long. V lost 0 bases and J lost 4, with 10 bases in between. The CDR3 DNA reads as TGCGCCAGCAGCTTGGAACAGGGCCGCACTGAAGCTTTCTTT. Amino acid sequence: CASSLEQGRTEAFF.

This clone was picked up a small number of times. The chain links TRBV10-2 to TRBJ1-1; 7 bases line up with TRBD1. CDR1 WSHSY and CDR2 SAAADI come from the germline V gene. This CDR3 has 14 amino acids. V gave up 4 bases and J gave up 3 bases; unmatched junction bases: 5. The CDR3 DNA is TGCGCCAGCAGTGCAGACAGGGATTACACTGAAGCTTTCTTT. Protein sequence: CASSADRDYTEAFF.

This clone has more than one count but fewer than ten. The chain links TRBV10-3 to TRBJ1-1, with a weak D call TRBD1 (5 bases). Germline CDR1 ENHRY, CDR2 SYGVKD. With 6 bases removed from V and 1 base from J, the gap between germline ends came to 9 bases. The length of the CDR3 is 13 residues. DNA of the CDR3: TGTGCCATCAGCCCCGGACAGAACACTGAAGCTTTCTTT. It codes for CAISPGQNTEAFF.

The chain uses TRBV10-1 and TRBJ2-7, with 8 positions matching TRBD1. The V and J ends lost 4 bases and 4 bases, in that order; junction bases with no gene match: 6. The V gene's germline CDR1 is WNHNN and CDR2 SYGVQD (reference sequence). The CDR3 is 14 residues long. CDR3 bases: TGCGCCAGCAGTGCGACAGGGGAGGTTTACGAGCAGTACTTC. Its translation: CASSATGEVYEQYF.

The V call is TRBV15, the J call TRBJ2-1, with TRBD2 identical over 11 bases. The germline CDR1 and CDR2 sequences are LNHNV and YYDKDF (reference sequence). V was clipped by 1 base and J by 4 bases; unmatched bases: 6. The CDR3 runs 17 residues. In DNA form, the CDR3 reads TGTGCCACCAGCAGAGGGTCCGGGACTAGCGGATACAATGAGCAGTTCTTC. Residues: CATSRGSGTSGYNEQFF.

The CDR3 spells CASSLNPSGRVELFF. DNA of the CDR3: TGTGCCAGCAGCTTAAATCCTAGCGGGAGGGTGGAGCTGTTTTTT. The V call is TRBV7-6, the J call TRBJ2-2; 12 nucleotides agree with TRBD2. With V trimmed by 2 bases and J by 10 bases, 5 bases remained unmatched. This CDR3 contains 15 residues. The germline V gene has CDR1 SGHVS and CDR2 FNYEAQ.

The chain recombines TRBV19 with TRBJ2-3; 10 bases match TRBD1. The germline V gene has CDR1 LNHDA and CDR2 SQIVND (reference sequence). Trimming took 5 bases from V and 4 from J; bases not matched to a gene: 9. This CDR3 region has 16 residues. CDR3 nucleotides: TGTGCCAGTAGTGTAGGAGACAGGGGGCACCCAGATACGCAGTATTTT. This encodes CASSVGDRGHPDTQYF.

The chain couples TRBV5-1 to TRBJ1-5; 9 nucleotides align to TRBD1. Germline CDR1 reads SGHRS; CDR2 reads YFSETQ. Trimming took 4 bases from V and 6 from J; bases not matched to a gene: 8. CDR3 length equals 15 residues. CDR3 sequence: CASSPGTGYRQPQHF. The CDR3 DNA sequence: TGCGCCAGCAGCCCAGGGACAGGGTACCGTCAGCCCCAGCATTTT.

The rearrangement joins TRBV27 to TRBJ2-7, with 9 bases aligning to TRBD2. Germline V gene sequence: CDR1 MNHEY, CDR2 SMNVEV (reference sequence). V shed 2 bases, J shed 3 bases, and the junction held 14 bases outside the gene matches. The CDR3 has 18 residues. CDR3 loop: CASSLGRGLAGDSYEQYF. Here the CDR3 DNA reads TGTGCCAGCAGTTTAGGGAGGGGGTTAGCGGGAGATAGCTACGAGCAGTACTTC.

The rearrangement joins TRBV6-1 to TRBJ1-4; maybe TRBD1 (6 bases). Germline CDR1 MNHNS, CDR2 SASEGT. Trimming pared 7 bases from V and 4 bases from J, leaving 10 bases between. The length of the CDR3 is 13 residues. The CDR3: CASTAQGNEKLFF. The CDR3 DNA reads TGTGCCAGCACTGCACAGGGTAATGAAAAACTGTTTTTT.

The rearrangement links TRBV10-3 to TRBJ2-3; TRBD2 matches 11 bases. From germline, CDR1 is ENHRY and CDR2 SYGVKD. J was trimmed by 2 bases and V by 0 bases; bases with no gene match: 4. CDR3 length equals 17 residues. CDR3 protein: CAISESASGRITDTQYF. The CDR3 nucleotides are TGTGCCATCAGTGAGTCGGCTAGCGGGAGGATCACAGATACGCAGTATTTT.

The chain carries TRBV10-1 and TRBJ2-1; unclear D gene. Germline lookup yields CDR1 WNHNN and CDR2 SYGVQD (reference sequence). This CDR3 contains 14 residues. Trimming pared 6 bases from V and 0 bases from J, leaving 9 bases between. CDR3 protein: CASRVLLSYNEQFF. CDR3 in DNA: TGCGCCAGCAGGGTACTACTCTCCTACAATGAGCAGTTCTTC.

This clone was detected once. The chain is built from TRBV7-9 and TRBJ2-7; a weak D match, TRBD2 (5 bases). From germline, CDR1 is SEHNR and CDR2 FQNEAQ (reference sequence). Between the trimmed V and J ends, which lost 4 bases and 4 bases, there was a span of 8 bases. The CDR3 spans 12 residues. The CDR3 coding sequence is TGTGCCAGCAGCTGGCTAGCTTACGAGCAGTACTTC. Translating it yields CASSWLAYEQYF.

V usage is TRBV4-2 and J usage is TRBJ2-1; D call uncertain. CDR1 is LGHNA, CDR2 YNFKEQ, per germline. CDR3 length: 12 residues. V lost 0 bases to trimming and J lost 10 bases, with 7 bases between them. As DNA, the CDR3 is TGTGCCAGCAGCCAAGATGGGCCCGAGCAGTTCTTC. It encodes CASSQDGPEQFF.

J is TRBJ2-7 and V is TRBV2, with TRBD2 identical over 14 bases. V lost 4 bases and J lost 4; bases outside the gene matches: 6. The CDR3 totals 16 residues. Germline V gives CDR1 SNHLY, CDR2 FYNNEI. The chain's CDR3 is CASSGGGLAGVYEQYF. CDR3 DNA: TGTGCCAGCAGTGGGGGGGGACTAGCGGGAGTTTACGAGCAGTACTTC.

This chain joins TRBV7-3 and TRBJ1-1, with 9 bases that match TRBD1. The CDR3 has 14 residues. Trimming at V came to 4 bases and at J to 3 bases, leaving 3 bases not matched to a gene. Germline CDR1 reads SGHTA; CDR2 reads FQGTGA. CDR3 sequence (DNA): TGTGCCAGCAGCTCGACAGGGGGGGACACTGAAGCTTTCTTT. As protein: CASSSTGGDTEAFF.

The rearrangement joins TRBV6-5 to TRBJ2-1; D unresolved. The CDR3 is made up of 15 amino acids. Germline CDR1 is MNHEY and CDR2 is SVGAGI. Trimming cost V 5 bases and J 0 bases, with 11 bases left between them. The CDR3 nucleotides read TGTGCCAGCAGTCCTAGAAGACCCTCCTACAATGAGCAGTTCTTC. It specifies CASSPRRPSYNEQFF.

This chain joins TRBV29-1 and TRBJ2-1; TRBD2 might be the D (6 bases). The germline V and J ends were trimmed by 7 bases and 7 bases, with 26 bases remaining between them. Germline assignment: CDR1 SQVTM and CDR2 ANQGSEA. The CDR3 loop spans 16 amino acids. The CDR3, as DNA: TGCAGCGCTAACGGGGGTCGCTTACTCCCCTCTAATGAGCAGTTCTTC. The encoded protein is CSANGGRLLPSNEQFF.

This chain connects TRBV5-1 to TRBJ2-7; TRBD1 matches 7 bases. V lost 4 bases, J lost 4 bases, and 8 bases stayed unmatched. The germline CDR1 and CDR2 sequences are SGHRS and YFSETQ. The CDR3 contains 14 residues. The CDR3 is CASSVSTGSYEQYF. The CDR3 bases are TGCGCCAGCAGCGTATCGACAGGGTCGTACGAGCAGTACTTC.

The V and J genes are TRBV7-6 and TRBJ2-1, with 9 bases fitting TRBD2. Germline values: CDR1 SGHVS, CDR2 FNYEAQ. Trimming at V came to 1 base and at J to 6 bases, leaving 10 bases not matched to a gene. This CDR3 has 17 residues. The CDR3 region has the DNA TGTGCCAGCAGCTTAGTCGTTAGCGGGAGTGTCGGCAATGAGCAGTTCTTC. It specifies CASSLVVSGSVGNEQFF.

The rearrangement joins TRBV19 to TRBJ2-1; 9 bases are a match to TRBD2. The germline V gene has CDR1 LNHDA and CDR2 SQIVND (reference sequence). The CDR3 loop spans 15 amino acids. The V and J ends lost 5 bases and 6 bases, in that order; junction bases with no gene match: 8. Here the CDR3 DNA reads TGTGCCAGTAGTTACAGCGGGAGGTCCCCCAATGAGCAGTTCTTC. It encodes CASSYSGRSPNEQFF.

This clone was recorded only once. The chain employs TRBV15 and TRBJ2-1; a weak D match, TRBD1 (6 bases). In germline, CDR1 is LNHNV, CDR2 YYDKDF (reference sequence). V dropped 6 bases and J dropped 0 bases, with 21 bases sitting between them. The CDR3 consists of 18 residues. The CDR3 protein is CATSTPVRGGDSYNEQFF. The CDR3 DNA sequence: TGTGCCACCAGTACTCCGGTGCGAGGGGGAGACTCCTACAATGAGCAGTTCTTC.

This sequence joins TRBV21-1 and TRBJ1-5; the tabulated D call, TRBD1, remains unverified against the DNA. TRBV21-1 is labeled a pseudogene. The CDR3 runs to 19 residues. Here the CDR3 reads CASSKTGKTNLYSNQPQHF. The CDR3, as DNA: TGTGCCAGCAGCAAAACAGGAAAGACAAATCTCTATAGCAATCAGCCCCAGCATTTT.

This clone was picked up one time. This chain links TRBV7-9 with TRBJ2-2; tentative D call: TRBD2 (6 bases). Germline CDR1 reads SEHNR; CDR2 reads FQNEAQ (reference sequence). The CDR3 runs to 15 residues. V was shortened by 4 bases and J by 1 base, with 10 bases between the two germline ends. The CDR3 sequence: CASSWIAVNTGELFF. DNA for the CDR3: TGTGCCAGCAGCTGGATAGCGGTGAACACCGGGGAGCTGTTTTTT.

V gene TRBV6-5 combines with J gene TRBJ2-1; 12 bases are shared with TRBD1. Germline CDR1 MNHEY, CDR2 SVGAGI. CDR3 size: 15 residues. Unmatched junction bases numbered 8, after V lost 6 bases and J lost 8 bases. This CDR3 reads CASRYRDRGQHEQFF. The CDR3 bases are TGTGCCAGCAGGTACCGGGACAGGGGGCAGCATGAGCAGTTCTTC.

CDR3 loop: CASSQVTGITEAFF. In nucleotides, the CDR3 is TGTGCCAGCAGCCAAGTGACAGGGATCACTGAAGCTTTCTTT. The chain links TRBV5-4 to TRBJ1-1, with 7 bases lining up with TRBD1. Trimming took 4 bases from V and 4 from J; bases not matched to a gene: 7. Germline V gene sequence: CDR1 SGHNT, CDR2 YYREEE (reference sequence). The CDR3 spans 14 residues.

V and J are TRBV7-8 and TRBJ2-7; possible D gene TRBD1, 6 bases. The CDR3 runs 14 residues. Germline V gene lookup returns CDR1 SGHVS and CDR2 FQNEAQ. The V gene lost 2 bases and the J gene lost 5 bases, with 13 bases spanning the gap. The CDR3 is CASSLQGLGDEQYF. CDR3 DNA sequence: TGTGCCAGCAGCTTACAGGGGCTAGGGGACGAGCAGTACTTC. Combining the CDR3 with reference TRBV7-8 and TRBJ2-7 gives the whole variable domain GAGVSQSPRYKVAKRGQDVALRCDPISGHVSLFWYQQALGQGPEFLTYFQNEAQLDKSGLPSDRFFAERPEGSVSTLKIQRTQQEDSAVYLCASSLQGLGDEQYFGPGTRLTVT.